A single TCR beta chain is shown here with its context. It has no known antigen specificity. The sample holds no much larger clone one base away, and base qualities are not on file. These data come from a study of response to subunit inactivated influenza vaccine (dated by TCRdb to 2017 to 2018). Regarding the study in general: Deep quantitative T cell receptor repertoire profiling was used in the study to track responses to a trivalent subunit inactivated influenza vaccine. Overall study results and their limits: According to the authors, only a limited number of new T cells may be recruited by each seasonal influenza vaccination.

The CDR1 and CDR2 encoded by the germline V gene are SGHRS and YFSETQ. The CDR3 sequence holds 17 residues, the cysteine and phenylalanine included. The read is trimmed to its CDR3 DNA, 51 bases read in frame from base 1. The V end gives up 4 bases and the J end 6 bases, leaving 9 bases in the junction not matched to a gene. Library method: RT-PCR. This sample was sequenced with an Illumina HiSeq 2500. In-frame beta chains were kept once TCRdb had trimmed the public reads at Q25 with fastp and called clones with MiXCR. One record per CDR3 amino acid sequence lists the most common genes and DNA. The sample includes about 700,000 distinct CDR3 sequences, with roughly 15% observed a single time. The leading ten clones occupy 7.6% of the sample.

The receptor was derived from a man over 45 who received an inactivated influenza vaccine. Donor details come from another sample of the same person, matched by shared clones. The sample consisted of PBMCs from blood, taken around two weeks before vaccination. This receptor chain uses TRBV5-1 and TRBJ2-1, with 14 middle bases fitting TRBD2. The CDR3 region reads CASSQGTSGRMGNEQFF. The bases are TGCGCCAGCAGCCAAGGGACTAGCGGGAGAATGGGCAATGAGCAGTTCTTC.